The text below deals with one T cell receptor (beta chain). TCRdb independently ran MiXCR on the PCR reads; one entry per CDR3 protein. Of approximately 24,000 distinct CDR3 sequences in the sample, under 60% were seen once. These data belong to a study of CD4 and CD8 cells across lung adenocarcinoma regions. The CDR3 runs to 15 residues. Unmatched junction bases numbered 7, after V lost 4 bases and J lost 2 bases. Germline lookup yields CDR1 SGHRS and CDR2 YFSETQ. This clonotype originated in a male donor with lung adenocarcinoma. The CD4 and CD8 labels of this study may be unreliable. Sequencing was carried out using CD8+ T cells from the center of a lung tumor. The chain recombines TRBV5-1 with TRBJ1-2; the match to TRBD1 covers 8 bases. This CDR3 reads CASSKDRGSNYGYTF. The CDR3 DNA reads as TGCGCCAGCAGCAAAGACAGGGGTTCCAACTATGGCTACACCTTC.